Reported below is one TCR beta chain. These data belong to a study of blood T cell repertoires in COVID-19. Overall study context: The United States, Italy and Spain provided the acute and convalescent COVID-19 samples. PBMCs, B-cell-depleted T cells, or T cells were the source of the cDNA or gDNA that made up the material.

This CDR3 region has 16 residues. Losses at the gene ends were 0 bases for V and 2 bases for J; bases not matched to a gene: 2. Germline V gene sequence: CDR1 MDHEN, CDR2 SYDVKM. In the source study's methods: Reference gene primer amplification gave nucleated cell count estimates. Profiled with immunoSEQ multiplex PCR; TCRdb holds only in-frame clones, not every one. V and J calls plus clone size are reproduced from that table; the DNA served to infer D and trimming. The sample yields approximately 170,000 clones, 80% to 90% seen once. The receptor's source is a man younger than 40 with acute or convalescent COVID-19. The chain has TRBV28 and TRBJ1-3, with 9 bases that match TRBD1. The sample taken for sequencing was peripheral blood. The CDR3 nucleotides are TGTGCCAGCAGTTTATGGGGGGACAGGGCTGGAAACACCATATATTTT. It translates to CASSLWGDRAGNTIYF.